A selection of T cell receptor beta chains follows, all from one sample in a study of cytomegalovirus exposure and HLA in healthy donors. Sequencing used immunoSEQ multiplex PCR; TCRdb keeps in-frame clones, though not all of them. Among 150,000 to 200,000 clones listed, around 81% were seen once. Specimen: PBMCs. The receptors come from a man younger than 35 in good health and CMV-seronegative. Each CDR3 is given with its conserved first and last residue. The D gene is left open where the match is weak. Size values are once, few and many counts, or a class for expanded clones, and some rows have none.

clone size	V gene	D gene	J gene	CDR3 protein	CDR3 DNA
-	TRBV5-1	-	TRBJ1-4	CASSLGHRNEKLFF	TGCGCCAGCAGCTTGGGACACCGTAATGAAAAACTGTTTTTT
-	TRBV19	TRBD1	TRBJ2-6	CASSIGTGRSGANVLTF	TGTGCCAGTAGTATTGGGACAGGCCGCTCTGGGGCCAACGTCCTGACTTTC
-	TRBV4-3	TRBD2	TRBJ2-1	CASSQDPKTSGRLNEQFF	TGCGCCAGCAGCCAAGATCCGAAGACTAGCGGGAGGTTAAATGAGCAGTTCTTC
once	TRBV7-9	-	TRBJ2-1	CASSPLGGGGRNEQFF	TGTGCCAGCAGCCCTCTGGGGGGAGGGGGTCGGAATGAGCAGTTCTTC
-	TRBV5-1	-	TRBJ2-7	CASSHQGIDEQYF	TGCGCCAGCAGCCATCAGGGGATCGACGAGCAGTACTTC
many	TRBV4-3	TRBD1	TRBJ2-7	CASSFSGTGESYEQYF	TGCGCCAGCAGCTTCTCCGGGACAGGTGAATCCTACGAGCAGTACTTC
few	TRBV4-1	-	TRBJ1-4	CASSQKRAGEKLFF	TGCGCCAGCAGCCAGAAAAGGGCGGGCGAAAAACTGTTTTTT
-	TRBV6-6	TRBD2	TRBJ2-5	CASGRPSGGPQETQYF	TGTGCCAGCGGAAGGCCTAGCGGGGGCCCCCAAGAGACCCAGTACTTC
-	TRBV2	-	TRBJ1-2	CASSVQAGYTF	TGTGCCAGCAGTGTACAGGCCGGCTACACCTTC
-	TRBV28	TRBD1	TRBJ1-1	CASKNGAGGARVGLNTEAFF	TGTGCCAGCAAAAACGGGGCAGGGGGCGCAAGGGTGGGCCTGAACACTGAAGCTTTCTTT
-	TRBV7-3	TRBD2	TRBJ2-5	CASSLTSGQETQYF	TGTGCCAGCAGCCTGACTAGCGGCCAAGAGACCCAGTACTTC
once	TRBV27	-	TRBJ1-5	CASSPLTGPYNQPQHF	TGTGCCAGCAGCCCCCTTACAGGGCCCTACAATCAGCCCCAGCATTTT
few	TRBV7-9	-	TRBJ1-3	CSSLLQGHSGNTIYF	TGTTCCAGCCTCCTACAGGGCCACTCTGGAAACACCATATATTTT
-	TRBV7-2	-	TRBJ2-1	CASSQAGADEQFF	TGCGCCAGCAGCCAAGCAGGGGCTGATGAGCAGTTCTTC
few	TRBV11-2	-	TRBJ1-3	CASSLPGTYSGNTIYF	TGTGCCAGCAGCCTTCCTGGGACTTACTCTGGAAACACCATATATTTT
once	TRBV7-9	-	TRBJ2-2	CASSLLTQGTGELFF	TGTGCCAGCAGCTTACTAACGCAGGGCACCGGGGAGCTGTTTTTT
-	TRBV6-5	TRBD1	TRBJ1-2	CASSYAQGTAYGYTF	TGTGCCAGCAGTTACGCCCAAGGGACAGCGTATGGCTACACCTTC
-	TRBV27	TRBD2	TRBJ2-3	CASSLSPWGGLAYRADTQYF	TGTGCCAGCAGTTTATCACCGTGGGGGGGTCTCGCATATCGGGCAGATACGCAGTATTTT
-	TRBV7-7	-	TRBJ2-5	CASSFKGDAWETQYF	TGTGCTAGCAGCTTTAAGGGGGACGCGTGGGAGACCCAGTACTTC
-	TRBV2	-	TRBJ1-2	CASSRQGNYGYTF	TGTGCCAGCAGTCGCCAGGGTAACTATGGCTACACCTTC
-	TRBV27	TRBD2	TRBJ2-1	CASSLGHGRGTYNEQFF	TGTGCCAGCAGTTTAGGGCACGGGCGGGGGACCTACAATGAGCAGTTCTTC
-	TRBV7-6	-	TRBJ1-3	CASSLGQGSGNTIYF	TGTGCCAGCAGCTTAGGGCAGGGATCTGGAAACACCATATATTTT
-	TRBV5-1	TRBD1	TRBJ2-7	CASSPGTGSSYEQYF	TGCGCCAGCAGCCCTGGGACAGGGTCCTCCTACGAGCAGTACTTC
once	TRBV4-1	-	TRBJ2-5	CASSQVTQGRETQYF	TGCGCCAGCAGCCAAGTAACCCAGGGTCGAGAGACCCAGTACTTC
-	TRBV19	TRBD2	TRBJ2-1	CATHPERGTYNEQFF	TGTGCCACCCACCCTGAGCGGGGGACTTACAATGAGCAGTTCTTC
-	TRBV2	TRBD2	TRBJ2-3	CASNRGVLTDTQYF	TGTGCCAGTAACCGGGGGGTCCTCACAGATACGCAGTATTTT
-	TRBV5-6	TRBD2	TRBJ2-3	CATLSSGNVHSTDTQYF	TGTGCCACGTTGTCTAGCGGGAACGTACATAGCACAGATACGCAGTATTTT
-	TRBV7-9	-	TRBJ2-2	CASSLQGRSFFF	TGTGCCAGCAGCTTGCAGGGCCGGAGCTTCTTTTTT
-	TRBV6-1	-	TRBJ1-1	CASSPTAVDTEAFF	TGTGCCAGCAGCCCGACTGCCGTAGACACTGAAGCTTTCTTT
-	TRBV6-4	-	TRBJ2-1	CASSTNPYNEQFF	TGTGCCAGCTCTACTAACCCCTACAATGAGCAGTTCTTC
-	TRBV29-1	-	TRBJ2-3	CSVEGPEGTDTQYF	TGCAGCGTTGAAGGGCCAGAGGGCACAGATACGCAGTATTTT
-	TRBV11-2	-	TRBJ2-7	CASSHTLAPRAVSSYEQYF	TGTGCCAGCAGCCATACTTTGGCGCCCCGAGCGGTTAGCTCCTACGAGCAGTACTTC
-	TRBV11-2	-	TRBJ2-1	CASSRGTGHNEQFF	TGTGCCAGCAGTAGAGGTACAGGTCACAATGAGCAGTTCTTC
-	TRBV15	TRBD2	TRBJ2-1	CATSVGLAGKRGYNEQFF	TGTGCCACCAGCGTGGGACTAGCGGGAAAGAGGGGATACAATGAGCAGTTCTTC
-	TRBV27	-	TRBJ2-7	CASSLQLGGSYEQYF	TGTGCCAGCAGTTTACAACTAGGAGGATCCTACGAGCAGTACTTC
-	TRBV7-2	-	TRBJ2-2	CASSRTRNTGELFF	TGTGCCAGCAGCCGGACACGGAACACCGGGGAGCTGTTTTTT
few	TRBV4-2	-	TRBJ1-1	CASSQDHLNTEAFF	TGTGCCAGCAGCCAAGATCACTTGAACACTGAAGCTTTCTTT
-	TRBV5-1	TRBD1	TRBJ2-1	CASSLGTGWHEQFF	TGCGCCAGCAGCTTGGGGACAGGGTGGCATGAGCAGTTCTTC
-	TRBV11-2	-	TRBJ2-7	CASSLGAGGMREQYF	TGTGCCAGCAGCTTAGGGGCAGGGGGGATGAGGGAGCAGTACTTC
-	TRBV6-1	-	TRBJ1-6	CASSEVTGYSSPLHF	TGTGCCAGCAGTGAAGTAACAGGCTACAGTTCACCCCTCCACTTT